This entry concerns a single TCR beta chain. What it recognizes is unknown. Methods used by the authors: Filtering differed for immunoSEQ, which gave only junction sequences without quality scores. The table came from immunoSEQ multiplex PCR; TCRdb's copy has only in-frame clones and leaves some out. The V and J calls and clone size come from that table; D and trimming were worked out from the DNA. The sample consists of approximately 700,000 clones, around 73% of them appearing once. These data belong to a study of shared clonotypes between healthy human individuals. Study information: The study used three CD4 naive, three CD4 memory, two CD8 naive and one CD8 memory plate per donor. Study results and caveats: Sequencing depth was expected to affect clonotype sharing among donors.

This receptor was obtained from a woman aged 25 to 45 in good health. Sequencing input: memory CD4+ T cells sorted from blood. Subset reported: CD45RA-negative fraction.

The CDR3 loop reads CASCGLAETDTQYF. CDR3 nucleotide sequence: TGTGCCAGCTGTGGGCTAGCGGAAACAGATACGCAGTATTTT. The chain carries TRBV2 and TRBJ2-3; 7 nucleotides match TRBD2. V lost 8 bases to trimming and J lost 3 bases; unmatched junction nucleotides: 8. This CDR3 has 14 amino acids. Germline V gene lookup returns CDR1 SNHLY and CDR2 FYNNEI.